A selection of T cell receptor beta chains follows, all from one sample in a study of shared clonotypes between healthy human individuals. Assay: immunoSEQ multiplex PCR; the TCRdb copy retains only in-frame clones and omits some. The data contain some 1.5 million clones, approximately 96% of them seen just once; the ten biggest clones take up roughly 1.2%. Sequenced input: naive CD4+ T cells sorted from blood. Receptors originate from a man aged 30 to 45 in good health. Both conserved end residues are part of each CDR3. The order of the fields is V gene, J gene, D gene, CDR3 DNA, CDR3 protein. A D gene is named only where the DNA matches it firmly.

v_call: TRBV7-2
j_call: TRBJ2-5
d_call: .
cdr3_nt: TGTGCCAGCAGCTTCCCAGGGGATCAAGAGACCCAGTACTTC
cdr3_aa: CASSFPGDQETQYF

v_call: TRBV27
j_call: TRBJ1-2
d_call: TRBD1
cdr3_nt: TGTGCCAGCAGTCCCCGGGACAGCCGGGCGAACTATGGCTACACCTTC
cdr3_aa: CASSPRDSRANYGYTF

v_call: TRBV23-1
j_call: TRBJ1-4
d_call: .
cdr3_nt: TGCGCCAGCAGTCAATCAAGACGATACGCAACTAATGAAAAACTGTTTTTT
cdr3_aa: CASSQSRRYATNEKLFF

v_call: TRBV6-5
j_call: TRBJ1-5
d_call: .
cdr3_nt: TGTGCCAGCAGTTTTTATGATTTGGACCAGCCCCAGCATTTT
cdr3_aa: CASSFYDLDQPQHF

v_call: TRBV4-2
j_call: TRBJ1-5
d_call: TRBD1
cdr3_nt: TGTGCCAGCGGGGACAGGGGCAATCAGCCCCAGCATTTT
cdr3_aa: CASGDRGNQPQHF

v_call: TRBV5-4
j_call: TRBJ2-7
d_call: TRBD2
cdr3_nt: TGTGCCAGCAGCTTGGTGGCGGGAGGGAGATACGAGCAGTACTTC
cdr3_aa: CASSLVAGGRYEQYF

v_call: TRBV29-1
j_call: TRBJ2-6
d_call: .
cdr3_nt: TGCAGCGTCCGCGCGGGTGGTCCTGGGGCCAACGTCCTGACTTTC
cdr3_aa: CSVRAGGPGANVLTF

v_call: TRBV7-6
j_call: TRBJ2-4
d_call: .
cdr3_nt: TGTGCCAGCAGCTTAAGGGCGGAGGTCGGAAACATTCAGTACTTC
cdr3_aa: CASSLRAEVGNIQYF

v_call: TRBV29-1
j_call: TRBJ2-2
d_call: .
cdr3_nt: TGCAGCGTTAAAACTAGGGATGCCGGGGAGCTGTTTTTT
cdr3_aa: CSVKTRDAGELFF

v_call: TRBV13
j_call: TRBJ2-7
d_call: .
cdr3_nt: TGTGCCAGCAGCTCGGACAGGGTGGTAGCGGGAGTGGGGACCGGCTACGAGCAGTACTTC
cdr3_aa: CASSSDRVVAGVGTGYEQYF

v_call: TRBV7-7
j_call: TRBJ2-2
d_call: TRBD2
cdr3_nt: TGTGCCAGCAGTCCGGGGGGACGCGGGGAGCTGTTTTTT
cdr3_aa: CASSPGGRGELFF

v_call: TRBV9
j_call: TRBJ1-3
d_call: .
cdr3_nt: TGTGCCAGCAGCGCCGCGGACACCAAAGTATACACCATATATTTT
cdr3_aa: CASSAADTKVYTIYF

v_call: TRBV13
j_call: TRBJ2-7
d_call: .
cdr3_nt: TGTGCCAGCAGTTACGGCAGAGATTCCTACGAGCAGTACTTC
cdr3_aa: CASSYGRDSYEQYF

v_call: TRBV7-3
j_call: TRBJ2-2
d_call: .
cdr3_nt: TGTGCCAGCAGCTTAGAGGGGCTCGGGGAGCTGTTTTTT
cdr3_aa: CASSLEGLGELFF

v_call: TRBV4-3
j_call: TRBJ2-3
d_call: .
cdr3_nt: TGCGCCAGCAGCCAAGTGGGGCGGGGAAAAGCCACAGATACGCAGTATTTT
cdr3_aa: CASSQVGRGKATDTQYF

v_call: TRBV19
j_call: TRBJ2-5
d_call: .
cdr3_nt: TGTGCCAGTAGTATCGGGCCAAAGACCCAGTACTTC
cdr3_aa: CASSIGPKTQYF

v_call: TRBV28
j_call: TRBJ2-7
d_call: .
cdr3_nt: TGTGCCAGCAGAGGGACTCGCTACGAGCAGTACTTC
cdr3_aa: CASRGTRYEQYF

v_call: TRBV2
j_call: TRBJ2-5
d_call: .
cdr3_nt: TGTGCCAGCAGTGAAGTGGGAGGAGGGACCCAGTACTTC
cdr3_aa: CASSEVGGGTQYF

v_call: TRBV11-2
j_call: TRBJ1-5
d_call: .
cdr3_nt: TGTGCCAGCAGCTTAGATCGTCACAGGAGGAATCAGCCCCAGCATTTT
cdr3_aa: CASSLDRHRRNQPQHF

v_call: TRBV5-4
j_call: TRBJ2-1
d_call: .
cdr3_nt: TGTGCCAGCAGCCAACTGAGCCATGGTATCAATGAGCAGTTCTTC
cdr3_aa: CASSQLSHGINEQFF